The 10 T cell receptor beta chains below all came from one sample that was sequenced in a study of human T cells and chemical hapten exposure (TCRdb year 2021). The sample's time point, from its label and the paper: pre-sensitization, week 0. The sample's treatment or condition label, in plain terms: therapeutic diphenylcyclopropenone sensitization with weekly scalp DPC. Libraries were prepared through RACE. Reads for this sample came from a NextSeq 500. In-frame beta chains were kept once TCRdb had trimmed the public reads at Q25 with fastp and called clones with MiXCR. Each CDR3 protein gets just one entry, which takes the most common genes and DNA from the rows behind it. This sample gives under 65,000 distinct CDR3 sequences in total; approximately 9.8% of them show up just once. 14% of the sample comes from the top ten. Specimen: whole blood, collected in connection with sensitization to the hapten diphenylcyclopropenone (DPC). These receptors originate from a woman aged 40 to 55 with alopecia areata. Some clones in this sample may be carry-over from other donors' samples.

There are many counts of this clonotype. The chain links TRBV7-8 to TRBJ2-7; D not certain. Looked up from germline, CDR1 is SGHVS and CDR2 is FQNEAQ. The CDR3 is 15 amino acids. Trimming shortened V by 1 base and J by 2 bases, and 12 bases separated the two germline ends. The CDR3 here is CASSLGPNPAYEQYF. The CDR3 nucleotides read TGTGCCAGCAGCTTAGGTCCCAACCCCGCCTACGAGCAGTACTTC.

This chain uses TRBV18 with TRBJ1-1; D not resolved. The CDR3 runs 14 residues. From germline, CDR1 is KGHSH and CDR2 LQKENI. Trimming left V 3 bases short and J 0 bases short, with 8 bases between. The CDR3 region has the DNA TGTGCCAGCTCACCCCACGATCTGAACACTGAAGCTTTCTTT. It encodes CASSPHDLNTEAFF.

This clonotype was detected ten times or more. The CDR3 protein is CASSKRTGNQPQHF. The CDR3 nucleotides are TGTGCCAGCAGTAAACGGACGGGCAATCAGCCCCAGCATTTT. This chain links TRBV12-3 or TRBV12-4 with TRBJ1-5; D remains unclear. This CDR3 has 14 amino acids. Trimming stripped 5 bases from V and 2 bases from J, with 10 bases between.

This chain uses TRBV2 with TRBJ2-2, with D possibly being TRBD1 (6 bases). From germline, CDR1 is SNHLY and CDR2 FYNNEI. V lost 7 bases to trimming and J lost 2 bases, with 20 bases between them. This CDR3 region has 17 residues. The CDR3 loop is CASIQEPGQINTGELFF. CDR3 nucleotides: TGTGCCAGCATCCAGGAGCCCGGACAGATTAACACCGGGGAGCTGTTTTTT.

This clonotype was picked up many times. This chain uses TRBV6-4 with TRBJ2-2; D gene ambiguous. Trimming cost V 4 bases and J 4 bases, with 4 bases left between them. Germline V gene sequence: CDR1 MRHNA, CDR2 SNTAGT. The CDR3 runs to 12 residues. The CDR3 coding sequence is TGTGCCAGCAGTGGACGCACCGGGGAGCTGTTTTTT. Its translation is CASSGRTGELFF.

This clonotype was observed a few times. In nucleotides, the CDR3 is TGTGCCAGCAGCTTAACGGGACGGCGCCAAGAGACCCAGTACTTC. This codes for CASSLTGRRQETQYF. This chain connects TRBV7-7 to TRBJ2-5, with D perhaps given as TRBD1 or TRBD2 (5 bases each). There are 15 residues in the CDR3. V lost 2 bases to trimming and J lost 1 base, with 11 bases between them. The V gene's germline CDR1 is SSHAT and CDR2 FNYEAQ (reference sequence).

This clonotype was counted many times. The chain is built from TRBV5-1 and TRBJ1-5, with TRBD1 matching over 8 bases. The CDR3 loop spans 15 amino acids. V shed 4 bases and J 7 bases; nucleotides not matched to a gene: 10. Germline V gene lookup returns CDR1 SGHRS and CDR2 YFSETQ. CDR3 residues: CASSRSGTGGQPQHF. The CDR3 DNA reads TGCGCCAGCAGCCGATCCGGGACAGGAGGGCAGCCCCAGCATTTT.

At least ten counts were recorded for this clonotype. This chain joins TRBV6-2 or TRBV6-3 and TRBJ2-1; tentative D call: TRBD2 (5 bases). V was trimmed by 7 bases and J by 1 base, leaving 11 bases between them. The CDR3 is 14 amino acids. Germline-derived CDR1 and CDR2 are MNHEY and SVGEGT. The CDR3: CASTHRGSYNEQFF. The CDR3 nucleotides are TGTGCCAGCACCCACCGGGGATCCTACAATGAGCAGTTCTTC.

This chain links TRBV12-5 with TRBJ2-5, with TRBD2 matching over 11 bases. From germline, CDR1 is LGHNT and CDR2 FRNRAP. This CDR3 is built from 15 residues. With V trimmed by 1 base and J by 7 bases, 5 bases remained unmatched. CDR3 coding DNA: TGTGCTAGTGGTTTGGGACTAGCGGGGTTCACGACCCAGTACTTC. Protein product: CASGLGLAGFTTQYF.

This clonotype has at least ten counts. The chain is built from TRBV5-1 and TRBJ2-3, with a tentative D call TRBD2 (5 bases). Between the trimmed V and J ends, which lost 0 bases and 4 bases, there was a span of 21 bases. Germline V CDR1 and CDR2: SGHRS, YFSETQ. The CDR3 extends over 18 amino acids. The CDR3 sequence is CASSLASLASEWADTQYF. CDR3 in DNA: TGCGCCAGCAGCTTGGCCTCTCTAGCTTCGGAATGGGCAGATACGCAGTATTTT.